This T cell receptor (beta chain) stems from a study of T cell responses to AZD1222 COVID-19 vaccine. The overall study: Combined were second doses at about 4 or about 12 weeks.

Study observations and caveats: Nearly half of unique spike-specific TCRs reportedly avoided B.1.351 and B.1.1.7 mutated regions. Repertoire collection took place solely once the T cell response had peaked.

Notes on this clone: What it binds is unknown.

Here immunoSEQ multiplex PCR was the method, and the copy in TCRdb shows in-frame clones only, minus some. The sample consists of approximately 150,000 clones, about 90% of them appearing once. The TCR sequence derives from an adult in good health. The specimen was peripheral blood, collected on day 0 of AZD1222 vaccination.

In DNA, the CDR3 is TGTGCCAGTAGTTCCCATCGGGAGAACACTGAAGCTTTCTTT. It is translated as CASSSHRENTEAFF. The chain carries TRBV19 and TRBJ1-1; no firm D call. Between the trimmed V and J ends, which lost 5 bases and 1 base, there was a span of 11 bases. In germline, CDR1 is LNHDA, CDR2 SQIVND (reference sequence). The CDR3 loop spans 14 amino acids.